These T cell receptor beta chains were read from a single sample in a study of CD8 T cells in Susac syndrome. TCRdb ran MiXCR on the immunoSEQ multiplex PCR reads and lists one entry per CDR3 protein. The table includes about 200,000 distinct CDR3 sequences, 95% detected once. Specimen: CD4+ T cells from PBMCs. Every receptor here comes from a human donor with multiple sclerosis. Both conserved end residues are part of each CDR3. The listing skips clone size in some rows; elsewhere it reads once, few, many or a size class.

clone_size j_call v_call cdr3_aa
. TRBJ1-6 TRBV20-1 CSASRTGVSSLHF
. TRBJ1-5 TRBV19 CASKDAGRQPQHF
. TRBJ1-5 TRBV30 CAWAGVDQPQHF
. TRBJ1-5 TRBV12-3/TRBV12-4 CASRYSNQPQHF
. TRBJ2-3 TRBV20-1 CSAPSGAEPTQYF
. TRBJ1-2 TRBV27 CASSSLKGGGRNGYTF
. TRBJ2-5 TRBV2 CASGLVKAETQYF
. TRBJ2-7 TRBV20-1 CSAGSGTGGYEQYF
. TRBJ2-5 TRBV6-5 CASSYNGAQGWETQYF
. TRBJ2-3 TRBV20-1 CSAIAGDTQYF
. TRBJ2-2 TRBV13 CASSPPAGTKTGELFF
. TRBJ1-2 TRBV5-4 CASSKPTGGPSNYGYTF
. TRBJ2-7 TRBV14 CASSSTFTYEQYF
. TRBJ2-7 TRBV7-2 CASSLHIPGQGYEQYF
once TRBJ1-2 TRBV19 CASSSRDIRHYGYTF
. TRBJ2-7 TRBV20-1 CSASQGVISYEQYF
. TRBJ1-2 TRBV9 CASSVADSLYYGYTF
. TRBJ2-3 TRBV7-9 CASREPTRTTDTQYF
. TRBJ1-4 TRBV19 CASSIGRSNEKLFF
. TRBJ1-1 TRBV5-1 CASSWGVGTEAFF
. TRBJ1-1 TRBV15 CATSRAGTGAEAFF
. TRBJ2-3 TRBV3-1 CASSPGQPADTQYF
. TRBJ1-5 TRBV9 CASSYGTQNQPQHF
. TRBJ2-4 TRBV19 CASSIDPASGADIQYF
. TRBJ2-5 TRBV3-1 CASSQDLGSWETQYF
once TRBJ1-3 TRBV30 CAWSKTPSSGNTIYF
once TRBJ1-1 TRBV2 CASRLTGGNTEAFF
. TRBJ1-5 TRBV28 CASSRQGDQPQHF
. TRBJ2-5 TRBV6-6 CASGASGGRGETQYF
. TRBJ1-4 TRBV5-6 CASSVPTGEKLFF
. TRBJ1-4 TRBV5-6 CASSVSGTGNEKLFF
. TRBJ1-2 TRBV30 CAWSVSRDYGYTF
. TRBJ2-1 TRBV29-1 CSADRDFDNEQFF
. TRBJ2-3 TRBV3-1 CASSSEGDTQYF
once TRBJ2-4 TRBV19 CASSIRQGGDIQYF
. TRBJ1-2 TRBV29-1 CSVADARRGYTF
. TRBJ1-5 TRBV6-6 CASGESQPQHF
. TRBJ2-7 TRBV5-1 CASTRTGSYEQYF
. TRBJ2-3 TRBV30 CAWKPDGAGQYF
. TRBJ1-5 TRBV30 CAWSTLTGQPQHF
. TRBJ2-3 TRBV20-1 CSAGLVDTQYF
. TRBJ2-5 TRBV12-3/TRBV12-4 CASSFNPAAGETQYF
. TRBJ1-1 TRBV29-1 CSVEGSVNTEAFF
. TRBJ2-3 TRBV19 CASRSWSAGTDTQYF
. TRBJ2-1 TRBV7-2 CASSLRPSGGYNEQFF
. TRBJ2-5 TRBV29-1 CSVGDVKTQYF
. TRBJ1-1 TRBV18 CASSPLGPLRNTEAFF
. TRBJ1-2 TRBV12-5 CASGLGVGYGYTF
once TRBJ1-6 TRBV7-8 CASSYGTYYNSPLHF
. TRBJ1-2 TRBV20-1 CSASGGGYTF
. TRBJ1-1 TRBV5-6 CASTAGTNTEAFF
. TRBJ2-5 TRBV20-1 CSANGPIETQYF
. TRBJ1-2 TRBV12-5 CASGLWGTYGYTF
. TRBJ1-2 TRBV4-2 CASSQGQGADYGYTF
. TRBJ2-1 TRBV20-1 CSARPGTGYYNEQFF
once TRBJ1-4 TRBV6-5 CASRTGIPNEKLFF
. TRBJ2-1 TRBV7-2 CASSSTGAYNEQFF
. TRBJ2-2 TRBV5-1 CASSLEGQTNTGELFF
. TRBJ2-2 TRBV4-2 CASSQGLPETGELFF